The 9 T cell receptor beta chains given below trace back to one sample, sequenced in a study of PD-1 blockade in classical Hodgkin lymphoma. Time point defined: cycle 4 day 1 (C4D1), after 5 to 7 weeks of nivolumab. Relapse was seen in all patients after autologous stem cell transplantation, and brentuximab vedotin exposure was variable. Investigators obtained CD8+ T cells from thawed PBMCs by magnetic negative selection. The protocol was immunoSEQ multiplex PCR, while the TCRdb copy is restricted to in-frame clones and leaves out a portion. The data contain about 20,000 clones, approximately 84% of them singletons. This specimen was CD8+ T cells from blood, taken before the fourth cycle of nivolumab. These receptors were collected from a human donor with classical Hodgkin lymphoma.

This chain connects TRBV18 to TRBJ2-3; D tentatively fits TRBD1 or TRBD2 (5 bases each). The V end was cut by 3 bases, the J end by 0 bases, with 16 bases between. The CDR3 has 17 amino acids. Germline V CDR1 and CDR2: KGHSH, LQKENI. The CDR3 bases are TGTGCCAGCTCACCCACTTCCGGGACCCTAAGCACAGATACGCAGTATTTT. As protein: CASSPTSGTLSTDTQYF.

V usage is TRBV10-1 and J usage is TRBJ2-1, with 7 bases aligning to TRBD1. Germline CDR1 is WNHNN and CDR2 is SYGVQD (reference sequence). J was trimmed by 3 bases and V by 3 bases; bases with no gene match: 8. The CDR3 length is 16 residues. The CDR3 region is CASSEKQGRFYNEQFF. The CDR3 DNA follows: TGCGCCAGCAGTGAAAAACAGGGGAGATTCTACAATGAGCAGTTCTTC.

This clone came up once. The V call is TRBV6-1, the J call TRBJ1-6; TRBD1 might be the D (6 bases). Between the trimmed V and J ends, which lost 5 bases and 6 bases, there was a span of 8 bases. Germline V gene sequence: CDR1 MNHNS, CDR2 SASEGT. The CDR3 covers 13 residues. The CDR3 DNA is TGTGCCAGCAGTCTGGACAGTAATTCACCCCTCCACTTT. This gives the protein CASSLDSNSPLHF.

The V and J genes are TRBV14 and TRBJ2-7; 9 nucleotides line up with TRBD1. This CDR3 has 13 amino acids. Germline CDR1 SGHDN, CDR2 FVKESK. The V segment lost 5 bases and the J segment 6 bases; nucleotides outside the gene matches: 5. The CDR3 spells CASSWTGAGEQYF. Written as DNA, the CDR3 is TGTGCCAGCAGCTGGACAGGGGCGGGCGAGCAGTACTTC.

This chain connects TRBV7-6 to TRBJ1-1; D is unresolved. The length of the CDR3 is 14 residues. V was shortened by 1 base and J by 1 base, with 7 bases between the two germline ends. Germline loops: CDR1 SGHVS, CDR2 FNYEAQ. The CDR3 sequence is CASSLGGPNTEAFF. The DNA of the CDR3 is TGTGCCAGCAGCTTAGGTGGGCCGAACACTGAAGCTTTCTTT.

The V gene is TRBV7-2, the J gene TRBJ2-6; 8 nucleotides align to TRBD1. The CDR3 is 12 amino acids. Looked up from germline, CDR1 is SGHTA and CDR2 is FQGNSA. V shed 5 bases and J 14 bases; nucleotides not matched to a gene: 5. This CDR3 reads CASSPWTGILTF. The CDR3 DNA sequence: TGTGCCAGCAGCCCCTGGACAGGGATCCTGACTTTC.

This sequence joins TRBV4-2 and TRBJ2-7; possibly TRBD1 or TRBD2 for D (5 bases each). From germline, CDR1 is LGHNA and CDR2 YNFKEQ. The CDR3 extends over 13 amino acids. Trimming took off 5 bases at V and 4 bases at J, with 12 bases between the two ends. This chain's CDR3 is CASSSQGAYEQYF. As DNA, the CDR3 is TGTGCCAGCAGCTCCCAGGGAGCATACGAGCAGTACTTC.

This clone has only one observation. The rearrangement joins TRBV15 to TRBJ1-5; D remains unclear. Between the trimmed V and J ends, which lost 0 bases and 5 bases, there was a span of 17 bases. CDR1 is LNHNV and CDR2 is YYDKDF in the germline V gene (reference sequence). The CDR3 is made up of 17 amino acids. The CDR3 DNA reads as TGTGCCACCAGCAGAGATCGGTTGGGAGTAGATCATCAGCCCCAGCATTTT. Protein: CATSRDRLGVDHQPQHF.

The chain uses TRBV7-9 and TRBJ2-7; D is unresolved. Germline CDR1 SEHNR, CDR2 FQNEAQ (reference sequence). The V end was cut by 8 bases, the J end by 1 base, with 3 bases between. The CDR3 is 10 residues long. The CDR3 DNA reads TGTGCCAGCGGATCCTACGAGCAGTACTTC. Its translation is CASGSYEQYF.